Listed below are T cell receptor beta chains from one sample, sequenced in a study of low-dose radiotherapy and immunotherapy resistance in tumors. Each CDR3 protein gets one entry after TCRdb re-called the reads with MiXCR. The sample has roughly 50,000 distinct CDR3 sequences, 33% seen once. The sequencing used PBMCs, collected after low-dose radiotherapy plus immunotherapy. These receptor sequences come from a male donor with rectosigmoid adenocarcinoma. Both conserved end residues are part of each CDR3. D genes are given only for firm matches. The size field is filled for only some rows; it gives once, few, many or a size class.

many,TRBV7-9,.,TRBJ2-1,TGTGCCAGCAGCCCCGTAGGTGCTGAGGAGTTCTTC,CASSPVGAEEFF
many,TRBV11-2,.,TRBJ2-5,TGTGCCAGCAGCCCTAGCAGGGGTGGGGCGGAGACCCAGTACTTC,CASSPSRGGAETQYF
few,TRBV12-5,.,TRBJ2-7,TGTGCTAGTGGTGGCGGACAGTTCACCGCCTACGAGCAGTACTTC,CASGGGQFTAYEQYF
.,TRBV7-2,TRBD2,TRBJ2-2,TGTGCCAGCAGCCTCGGGGGGGTTAACACCGGGGAGCTGTTTTTT,CASSLGGVNTGELFF
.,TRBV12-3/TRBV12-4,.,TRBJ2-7,TGTGCCAGCAGCGGACCCGTTCAAGGCGAGCAGTACTTC,CASSGPVQGEQYF
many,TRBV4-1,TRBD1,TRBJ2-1,TGCGCCAGCAGGCTGGGACAGGTGGACGAGCAGTTCTTC,CASRLGQVDEQFF
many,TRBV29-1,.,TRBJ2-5,TGCAGCGTTGGTTTATTTCAAGAGACCCAGTACTTC,CSVGLFQETQYF
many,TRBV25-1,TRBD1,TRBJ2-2,TGTGCCAGCAGTGTGACAGGGGGCTCGGCCGGGGAGCTGTTTTTT,CASSVTGGSAGELFF
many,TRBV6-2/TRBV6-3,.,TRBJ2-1,TGTGCCAGCAGTAACAGCATAGAGCAGTTCTTC,CASSNSIEQFF
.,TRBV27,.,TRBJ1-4,.,CASRGITNEKLFFFF
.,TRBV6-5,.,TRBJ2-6,TGTGTCAGGGGGGGCAGGTTTTACTCTGGGGCCAACGTCCTGACTTTC,CVRGGRFYSGANVLTF
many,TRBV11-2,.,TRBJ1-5,TGTGCCAGCAGCTTAGGATTGGGGCCTCAGCCCCAGCATTTT,CASSLGLGPQPQHF
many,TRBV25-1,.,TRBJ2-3,TGTGCCAGCAGTGTCCCCGGGGGCACAGATACGCAGTATTTT,CASSVPGGTDTQYF